This note documents a single TCR beta chain sequence. Antigen: not known. These data originate in a study of T cells in Graves' hyperthyroidism and ophthalmopathy. Study at large: At the time of initial diagnosis and before any treatment, peripheral blood was collected. Overall study results and limits: Blood also held most thyroid clonotypes expanded beyond 0.001.

The V gene's germline CDR1 is SGHRS and CDR2 YFSETQ. CDR3 length equals 14 residues. V shed 4 bases and J shed 5 bases, with 15 bases lying between them. TCR beta CDR3 regions were amplified from RNA. The TCR CDR3 was amplified in a first-round RT-PCR using the HTBI primer set. TCRdb redid the calling of the multiplex PCR reads with MiXCR, one entry per CDR3 protein. The sample has about 360,000 distinct CDR3 sequences, roughly 14% seen once. The clonotype originates from a woman in her late teens or twenties with Graves' hyperthyroidism that later progressed to Graves' ophthalmopathy. The rearrangement joins TRBV5-1 to TRBJ2-5; the D is unclear. The sequenced sample was blood. The CDR3 sequence: CASSLLGPRETQYF. For the CDR3, the DNA is TGCGCCAGCAGCCTCCTGGGTCCGCGGGAGACCCAGTACTTC.